These 19 T cell receptor beta chains came from one sample sequenced in a study of cytomegalovirus exposure and HLA in healthy donors. The PCR used 60 Vbeta and 13 Jbeta primers. Some clones are missing from TCRdb's copy, which holds only in-frame ones; the method was immunoSEQ multiplex PCR. Of roughly 100,000 clones in the sample, about two thirds were seen once. The specimen was PBMCs. The receptor set was obtained from a woman in her forties or fifties in good health and CMV-seropositive.

The chain combines TRBV2 with TRBJ1-2; D might be TRBD1 (6 bases). CDR1 and CDR2 (germline): SNHLY, FYNNEI. V dropped 4 bases and J dropped 5 bases, with 14 bases sitting between them. CDR3 length: 14 residues. The CDR3 nucleotides read TGTGCCAGCAGTGGGGTTTCAGGGGCTTATGGCTACACCTTC. This sequence encodes CASSGVSGAYGYTF.

The chain is built from TRBV7-8 and TRBJ2-7; 7 nucleotides align to TRBD2. Germline CDR1 is SGHVS and CDR2 is FQNEAQ. Trimming removed 5 bases from V and 6 bases from J; junction bases left unmatched: 10. This CDR3 contains 14 residues. The CDR3 nucleotides are TGTGCCAGCAGCACTAGACTAGCCGGGGGCGAGCAGTACTTC. As protein: CASSTRLAGGEQYF.

The chain joins TRBV18 to TRBJ2-7; 10 nucleotides align to TRBD1. This CDR3 contains 15 residues. From germline, CDR1 is KGHSH and CDR2 LQKENI. Trimming removed 3 bases from V and 6 bases from J; junction bases left unmatched: 8. CDR3 DNA: TGTGCCAGCTCACCTTCCGGGACAGGGGATGTCGAGCAGTACTTC. This encodes CASSPSGTGDVEQYF.

V gene TRBV28 combines with J gene TRBJ2-4; a weak D match, TRBD1 (5 bases). Germline loops: CDR1 MDHEN, CDR2 SYDVKM. Trimming removed 4 bases from V and 1 base from J, with 20 bases in between. The CDR3 loop spans 18 amino acids. This CDR3 is CASSSRPPGFEAKNIQYF. The CDR3 nucleotides are TGTGCCAGCAGTTCCCGACCCCCAGGGTTTGAGGCCAAAAACATTCAGTACTTC.

This chain connects TRBV5-1 to TRBJ2-7, with D tentatively TRBD1 (6 bases). Per germline, CDR1 SGHRS and CDR2 YFSETQ. The CDR3 runs 14 residues. Trimming stripped 2 bases from V and 2 bases from J, with 11 bases between. The CDR3 loop is CASSFGSGAYEQYF. For the CDR3, the DNA is TGCGCCAGCAGCTTCGGTTCAGGGGCCTACGAGCAGTACTTC.

This chain uses TRBV10-3 with TRBJ2-1; the match to TRBD1 covers 7 bases. From germline, CDR1 is ENHRY and CDR2 SYGVKD. CDR3 size: 14 residues. J lost 7 bases, V lost 4 bases, and 7 bases had no gene match. This CDR3 is CAISGQQGSNEQFF. Written as DNA, the CDR3 is TGTGCCATCAGTGGACAACAGGGGTCGAATGAGCAGTTCTTC.

This clone was observed a handful of times. J is TRBJ1-4 and V is TRBV5-6; 9 bases agree with TRBD1. V trimming: 0 bases; J trimming: 7 bases; junction bases outside the gene matches: 7. Germline CDR1 is SGHDT and CDR2 is YYEEEE. The CDR3 totals 16 residues. CDR3 coding DNA: TGTGCCAGCAGCTTGGATCAGGGGACAGGGAGTGAAAAACTGTTTTTT. Translation gives CASSLDQGTGSEKLFF.

In this sample, this clone turned up a few times. This chain joins TRBV29-1 and TRBJ2-3; 7 bases align to TRBD2. The junction had 4 bases not matched to a gene; V was cut back by 5 bases and J by 2 bases. Germline V lookup: CDR1 SQVTM, CDR2 ANQGSEA. The CDR3 loop spans 13 amino acids. The CDR3 nucleotides read TGCAGCGTTCGCGGGGGTAACACAGATACGCAGTATTTT. This encodes CSVRGGNTDTQYF.

This clone is a singleton in its sample. This chain links TRBV5-8 with TRBJ2-5; weak D call: TRBD2 (6 bases). The CDR3 sequence is 13 residues long. The V end lost 6 bases, the J end lost 2 bases, and 11 bases lay between the germline ends. In germline, CDR1 is SGHTS, CDR2 YDEGEE. This CDR3 reads CASNWGGQETQYF. The CDR3 DNA sequence: TGTGCCAGCAACTGGGGAGGACAAGAGACCCAGTACTTC.

The chain couples TRBV10-3 to TRBJ1-6, with TRBD1 matching 8 bases. The CDR3 contains 15 residues. Germline loops: CDR1 ENHRY, CDR2 SYGVKD. V was clipped by 5 bases and J by 0 bases; unmatched bases: 0. The chain's CDR3 is CAISTGGSYNSPLHF. DNA for the CDR3: TGTGCCATCAGTACAGGGGGCTCCTATAATTCACCCCTCCACTTT.

The genes are TRBV5-4 and TRBJ1-2; D possibly corresponds to TRBD1 (6 bases). Germline lookup yields CDR1 SGHNT and CDR2 YYREEE (reference sequence). V shed 2 bases and J shed 0 bases, with 8 bases lying between them. This CDR3 is built from 14 residues. CDR3 nucleotides: TGTGCCAGCAGCTTAGAGGGGGCTAACTATGGCTACACCTTC. It is translated as CASSLEGANYGYTF.

The chain uses TRBV18 and TRBJ2-5; a possible D gene is TRBD1 (6 bases). V gave up 4 bases and J gave up 3 bases, with 9 bases separating them. CDR1 and CDR2 (germline): KGHSH, LQKENI. CDR3 length: 13 residues. The CDR3 is CASSLQGEETQYF. Here the CDR3 DNA reads TGTGCCAGCTCACTACAGGGTGAAGAGACCCAGTACTTC.

The chain has TRBV7-7 and TRBJ2-2; TRBD2 is a possible D gene (6 bases). The germline gives CDR1 SSHAT, CDR2 FNYEAQ (reference sequence). Trimming pared 0 bases from V and 5 bases from J, leaving 13 bases between. The CDR3 runs to 16 residues. This chain's CDR3 is CASSLAGEALTGELFF. The CDR3 nucleotides read TGTGCCAGCAGCTTAGCGGGGGAGGCTCTGACCGGGGAGCTGTTTTTT.

The chain has TRBV27 and TRBJ1-6; perhaps TRBD1 as D (6 bases). CDR1 is MNHEY and CDR2 is SMNVEV in the germline V gene (reference sequence). The CDR3 loop spans 14 amino acids. V lost 6 bases and J 8 bases, leaving 14 bases between the germline ends. CDR3 amino acids: CASRIDRTDSPLHF. The CDR3 coding sequence is TGTGCCAGCAGAATCGACAGGACCGATTCACCCCTCCACTTT.

This CDR3 is CASSHGQGAGYEQYF. CDR3 DNA: TGTGCCAGCAGCCACGGACAGGGGGCTGGGTACGAGCAGTACTTC. The chain has TRBV28 and TRBJ2-7; 11 nucleotides line up with TRBD1. V trimming: 6 bases; J trimming: 4 bases; junction bases outside the gene matches: 8. Germline V CDR1 and CDR2: MDHEN, SYDVKM. The CDR3 has 15 amino acids.

V usage is TRBV27 and J usage is TRBJ2-1; D perhaps matches TRBD1 (5 bases). Between the trimmed V and J ends, which lost 6 bases and 7 bases, there was a span of 10 bases. The length of the CDR3 is 12 residues. Germline lookup yields CDR1 MNHEY and CDR2 SMNVEV (reference sequence). The CDR3 reads CASSPGQNEQFF. The CDR3, as DNA: TGTGCCAGCAGCCCCGGACAAAATGAGCAGTTCTTC.

This clone was observed a handful of times. This chain links TRBV5-6 with TRBJ2-1, with TRBD2 as a possible D gene (7 bases). Germline V gene lookup returns CDR1 SGHDT and CDR2 YYEEEE. This CDR3 comprises 17 residues. Trimming shortened V by 2 bases and J by 1 base, and 16 bases separated the two germline ends. This CDR3 is CASSFLKGGASYNEQFF. DNA of the CDR3: TGTGCCAGCAGCTTCCTTAAGGGGGGGGCATCCTACAATGAGCAGTTCTTC. The variable domain in full, with the rest retrieved from reference TRBV5-6 and TRBJ2-1, is DAGVTQSPTHLIKTRGQQVTLRCSPKSGHDTVSWYQQALGQGPQFIFQYYEEEERQRGNFPDRFSGHQFPNYSSELNVNALLLGDSALYLCASSFLKGGASYNEQFFGPGTRLTVL.

The chain is built from TRBV28 and TRBJ2-7; D gene uncertain. The length of the CDR3 is 12 residues. Trimming took off 5 bases at V and 3 bases at J, with 8 bases between the two ends. Germline-derived CDR1 and CDR2 are MDHEN and SYDVKM. This CDR3 reads CASSTEIYEQYF. CDR3 bases: TGTGCCAGCAGTACAGAGATCTACGAGCAGTACTTC.

This clone was picked up a small number of times. The J gene is TRBJ1-1, the V gene TRBV6-5; the D gene is possibly TRBD1 (6 bases). Germline lookup yields CDR1 MNHEY and CDR2 SVGAGI. Trimming stripped 6 bases from V and 1 base from J, with 6 bases between. CDR3 length: 12 residues. The CDR3 nucleotides read TGTGCCAGCAGGGACAGGAACACTGAAGCTTTCTTT. Translation: CASRDRNTEAFF.